This TCR beta chain was captured in a study of blood T cell repertoires in COVID-19. For the study at large: Donors in the United States, Italy and Spain gave samples during acute or convalescent COVID-19. PBMCs, B-cell-depleted T cells, or T cells were the source of the cDNA or gDNA that made up the material.

Seattle patients were enrolled while actively infected and followed longitudinally. This CDR3 comprises 15 residues. Trimming removed 5 bases from V and 0 bases from J, with 10 bases in between. CDR1 is SGHTA, CDR2 FQGTGA, per germline. In the study's own analysis: It was from reference gene primer amplification that nucleated cell counts were estimated. Measured with immunoSEQ multiplex PCR; TCRdb has only the in-frame clones, and not every one. V, J and clone size were drawn from that table, and D and trimming were deduced from the DNA. This table holds about 360,000 clones, 75% to 90% found once. V and J are TRBV7-3 and TRBJ2-2; D uncertain. This sequence originates from a woman aged 55-75 years with COVID-19, enrolled during active disease. Sequencing input: peripheral blood. The CDR3 loop reads CASSPVFANTGELFF. The CDR3 bases are TGTGCCAGCAGCCCCGTATTCGCGAACACCGGGGAGCTGTTTTTT. Using reference TRBV7-3 and TRBJ2-2 for the parts outside the CDR3, the full variable domain is GAGVSQTPSNKVTEKGKYVELRCDPISGHTALYWYRQSLGQGPEFLIYFQGTGAADDSGLPNDRFFAVRPEGSVSTLKIQRTERGDSAVYLCASSPVFANTGELFFGEGSRLTVL.